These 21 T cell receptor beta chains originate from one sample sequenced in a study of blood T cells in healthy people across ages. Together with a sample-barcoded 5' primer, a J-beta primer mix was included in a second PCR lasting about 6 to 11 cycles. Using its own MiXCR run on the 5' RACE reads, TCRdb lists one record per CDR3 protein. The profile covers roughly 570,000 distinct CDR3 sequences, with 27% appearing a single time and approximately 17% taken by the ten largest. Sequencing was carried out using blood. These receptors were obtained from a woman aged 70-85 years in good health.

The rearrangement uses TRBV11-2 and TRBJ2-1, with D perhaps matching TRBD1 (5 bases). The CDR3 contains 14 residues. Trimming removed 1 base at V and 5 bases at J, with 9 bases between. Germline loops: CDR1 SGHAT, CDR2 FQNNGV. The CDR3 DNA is TGTGCCAGCAGCTTAGTACAGGCGAACAATGAGCAGTTCTTC. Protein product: CASSLVQANNEQFF. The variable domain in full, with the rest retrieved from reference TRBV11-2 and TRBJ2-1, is EAGVAQSPRYKIIEKRQSVAFWCNPISGHATLYWYQQILGQGPKLLIQFQNNGVVDDSQLPKDRFSAERLKGVDSTLKIQPAKLEDSAVYLCASSLVQANNEQFFGPGTRLTVL.

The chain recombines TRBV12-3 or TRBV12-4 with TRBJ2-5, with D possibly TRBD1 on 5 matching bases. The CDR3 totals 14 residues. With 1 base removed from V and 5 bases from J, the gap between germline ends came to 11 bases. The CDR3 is CASSLGGIEETQYF. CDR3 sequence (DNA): TGTGCCAGCAGTTTAGGGGGCATCGAGGAGACCCAGTACTTC.

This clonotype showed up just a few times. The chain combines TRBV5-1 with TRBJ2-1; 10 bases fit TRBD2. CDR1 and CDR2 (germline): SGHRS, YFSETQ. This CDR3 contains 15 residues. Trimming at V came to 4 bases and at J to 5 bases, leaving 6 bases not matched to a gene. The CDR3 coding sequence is TGCGCCAGCAGCGATGGGACTAGCGTTCACAATGAGCAGTTCTTC. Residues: CASSDGTSVHNEQFF.

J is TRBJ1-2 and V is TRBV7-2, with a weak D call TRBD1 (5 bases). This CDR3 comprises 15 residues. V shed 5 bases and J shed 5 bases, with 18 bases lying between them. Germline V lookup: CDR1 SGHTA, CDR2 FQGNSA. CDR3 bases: TGTGCCAGCAGCCATTCCAGGGCCGGGGGATATGGCTACACCTTC. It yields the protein CASSHSRAGGYGYTF.

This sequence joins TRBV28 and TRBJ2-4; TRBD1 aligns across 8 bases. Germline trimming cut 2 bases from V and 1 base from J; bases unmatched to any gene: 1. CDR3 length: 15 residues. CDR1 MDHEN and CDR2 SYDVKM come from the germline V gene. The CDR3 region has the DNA TGTGCCAGCAGTTTACGGACAGGGGCCAAAAACATTCAGTACTTC. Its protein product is CASSLRTGAKNIQYF.

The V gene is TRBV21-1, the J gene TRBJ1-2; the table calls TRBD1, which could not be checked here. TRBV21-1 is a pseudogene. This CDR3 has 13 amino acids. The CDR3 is CAMGDGTNYGYTF. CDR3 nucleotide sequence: TGTGCCATGGGGGACGGAACTAACTATGGCTACACCTTC.

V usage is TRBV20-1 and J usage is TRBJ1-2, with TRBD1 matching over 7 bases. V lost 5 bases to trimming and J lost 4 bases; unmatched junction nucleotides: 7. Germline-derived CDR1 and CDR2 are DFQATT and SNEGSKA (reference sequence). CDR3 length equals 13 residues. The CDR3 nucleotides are TGCAGTGCTGTCTTCAGGGGGGGCTATGGCTACACCTTC. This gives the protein CSAVFRGGYGYTF.

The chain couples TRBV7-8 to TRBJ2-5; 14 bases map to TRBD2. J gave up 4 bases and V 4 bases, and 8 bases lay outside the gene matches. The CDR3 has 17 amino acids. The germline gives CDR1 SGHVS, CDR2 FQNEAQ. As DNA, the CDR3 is TGTGCCAGCAGCTCCCTTCGGGGACTAGCGGGAGTAGAGACCCAGTACTTC. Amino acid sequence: CASSSLRGLAGVETQYF.

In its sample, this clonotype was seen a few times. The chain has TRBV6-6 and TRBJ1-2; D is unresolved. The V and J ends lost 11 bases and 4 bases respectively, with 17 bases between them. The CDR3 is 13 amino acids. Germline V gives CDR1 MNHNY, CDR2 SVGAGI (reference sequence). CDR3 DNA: TGTGCCGTCACGGGCGGGCAGGTCTATGGCTACACCTTC. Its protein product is CAVTGGQVYGYTF.

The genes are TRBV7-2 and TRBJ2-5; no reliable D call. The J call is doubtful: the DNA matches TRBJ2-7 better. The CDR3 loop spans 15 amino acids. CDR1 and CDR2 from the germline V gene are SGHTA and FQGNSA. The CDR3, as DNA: TGTGCCAGCAGCTTTTTGATTGGCATCTCCTACGAGCAGTACTTC. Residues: CASSFLIGISYEQYF.

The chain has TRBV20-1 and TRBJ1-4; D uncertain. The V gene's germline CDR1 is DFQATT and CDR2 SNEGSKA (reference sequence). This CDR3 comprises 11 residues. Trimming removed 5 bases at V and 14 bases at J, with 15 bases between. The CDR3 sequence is CSAPDVIGLFF. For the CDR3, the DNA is TGCAGTGCTCCGGATGTAATAGGGCTGTTTTTT.

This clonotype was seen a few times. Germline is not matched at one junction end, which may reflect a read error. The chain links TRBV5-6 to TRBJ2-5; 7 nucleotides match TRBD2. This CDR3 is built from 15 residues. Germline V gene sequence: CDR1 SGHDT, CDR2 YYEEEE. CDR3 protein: CASSFTGTNQETQYF. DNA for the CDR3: TGCGCCAGCAGCTTTACCGGGACTAACCAAGAGACCCAGTACTTC.

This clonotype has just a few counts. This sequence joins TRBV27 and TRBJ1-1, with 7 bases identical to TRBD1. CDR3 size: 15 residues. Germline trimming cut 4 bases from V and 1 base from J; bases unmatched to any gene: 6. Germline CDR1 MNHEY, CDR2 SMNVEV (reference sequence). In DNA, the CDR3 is TGTGCCAGCAGTTGGAAGGGACAGACGAACACTGAAGCTTTCTTT. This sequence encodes CASSWKGQTNTEAFF.

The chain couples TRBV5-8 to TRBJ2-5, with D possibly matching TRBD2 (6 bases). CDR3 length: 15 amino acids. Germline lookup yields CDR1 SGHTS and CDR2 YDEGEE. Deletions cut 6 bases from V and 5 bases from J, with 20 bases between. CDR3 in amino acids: CASNPHGRKTETQYF. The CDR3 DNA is TGTGCCAGCAACCCGCATGGGAGGAAAACGGAGACCCAGTACTTC.

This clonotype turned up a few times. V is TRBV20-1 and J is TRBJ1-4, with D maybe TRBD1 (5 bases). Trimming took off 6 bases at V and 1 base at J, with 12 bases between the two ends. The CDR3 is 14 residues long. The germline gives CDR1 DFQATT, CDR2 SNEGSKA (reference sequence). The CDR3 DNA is TGCAGTGCCTTGGGGGGAGGAACTAATGAAAAACTGTTTTTT. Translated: CSALGGGTNEKLFF.

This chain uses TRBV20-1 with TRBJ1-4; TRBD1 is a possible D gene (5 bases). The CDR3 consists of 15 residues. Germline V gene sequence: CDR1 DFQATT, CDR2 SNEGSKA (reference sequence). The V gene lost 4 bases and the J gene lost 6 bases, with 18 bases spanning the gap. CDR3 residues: CSAKTRDRKYEKLFF. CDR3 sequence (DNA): TGCAGTGCTAAAACCCGGGACCGTAAATATGAAAAACTGTTTTTT.

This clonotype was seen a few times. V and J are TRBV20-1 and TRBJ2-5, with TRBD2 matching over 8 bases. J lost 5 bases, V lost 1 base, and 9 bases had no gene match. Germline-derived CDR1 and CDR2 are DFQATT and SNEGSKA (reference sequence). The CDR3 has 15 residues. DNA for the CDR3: TGCAGTGCTAGAGCGGGGCGGGGGGCCCTTGAGACCCAGTACTTC. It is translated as CSARAGRGALETQYF.

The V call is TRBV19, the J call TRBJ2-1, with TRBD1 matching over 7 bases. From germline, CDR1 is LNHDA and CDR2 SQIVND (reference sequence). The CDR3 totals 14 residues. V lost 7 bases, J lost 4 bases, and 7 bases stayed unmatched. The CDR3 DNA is TGTGCCAGTACTCCCGGGACAGTATACAATGAGCAGTTCTTC. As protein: CASTPGTVYNEQFF.

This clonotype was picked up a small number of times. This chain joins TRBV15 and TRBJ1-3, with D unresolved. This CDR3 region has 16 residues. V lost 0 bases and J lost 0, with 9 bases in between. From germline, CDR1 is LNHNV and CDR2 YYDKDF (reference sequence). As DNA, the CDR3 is TGTGCCACCAGCAGAGATTTACCGAGCTCTGGAAACACCATATATTTT. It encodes CATSRDLPSSGNTIYF.

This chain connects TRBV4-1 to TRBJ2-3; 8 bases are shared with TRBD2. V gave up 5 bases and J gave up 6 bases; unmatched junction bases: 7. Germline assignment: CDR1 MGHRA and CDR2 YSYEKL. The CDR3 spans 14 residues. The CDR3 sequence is CASSYGLAQDTQYF. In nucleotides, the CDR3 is TGCGCCAGCAGCTACGGACTAGCTCAGGATACGCAGTATTTT.

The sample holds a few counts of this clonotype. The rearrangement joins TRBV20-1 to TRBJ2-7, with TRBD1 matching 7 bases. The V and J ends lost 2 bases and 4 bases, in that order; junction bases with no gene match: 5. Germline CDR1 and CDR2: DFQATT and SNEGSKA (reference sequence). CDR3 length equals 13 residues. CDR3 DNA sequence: TGCAGTGCTAGACGACAGGGCATGTACGAGCAGTACTTC. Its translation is CSARRQGMYEQYF.